These T cell receptor beta chains were read from a single sample in a study of blood T cell repertoires in COVID-19. Data came from immunoSEQ multiplex PCR; TCRdb stores just in-frame clones and leaves some out. The table lists approximately 330,000 clones, about 90% of them singletons. Sequenced material: PBMCs or T cells enriched from blood (not recorded which). These receptors were collected from a woman aged 30 to 39 who had recovered from COVID-19. Each CDR3 is given without its conserved first and last residue. Some rows mark clone size as missing; the rest say once, few, many or name a class of expanded clone.

size: -; V: TRBV2; CDR3: ASRDRGLVGELF
size: once; V: TRBV5-5; CDR3: ASSPGTGEKLF
size: -; V: TRBV28; CDR3: ASKPEGERGSTGELF
size: -; V: TRBV2; CDR3: ASRYIQETQY
size: -; V: TRBV7-9; CDR3: ASRSRGGTGTDTQY
size: once; V: TRBV5-6; CDR3: ASSLSGRLAGGPRYEQF
size: -; V: TRBV7-9; CDR3: ASNLAAQGSEAF
size: -; V: TRBV10-3; CDR3: AISESRPGLGEQY
size: few; V: TRBV19; CDR3: ASSIQLSSGTQY
size: -; V: TRBV27; CDR3: ASSRDTEGLASTDTQY
size: once; V: TRBV6-5; CDR3: ASSYSRQSLEQY
size: -; V: TRBV6-1; CDR3: ASSEDGTIYGGYT
size: few; V: TRBV25-1; CDR3: ASIASGANVLT
size: -; V: TRBV11-2; CDR3: ASSPLELHEQY
size: -; V: TRBV28; CDR3: ASSPTIYGYT
size: -; V: TRBV29-1; CDR3: SVGSSGGTYEQY
size: -; V: TRBV6-5; CDR3: ASSYQSGGGNEKLF
size: -; V: TRBV5-4; CDR3: ASSKQEPTEAF
size: -; V: TRBV7-9; CDR3: ASGTGNTEAF
size: many; V: TRBV11-3; CDR3: ASSPRGTTDTQY
size: -; V: TRBV28; CDR3: ASRPGQTSGANVLT
size: -; V: TRBV6-5; CDR3: ASSYFLAEGELF
size: -; V: TRBV7-2; CDR3: ASSLVLTDPSNQPQH
size: once; V: TRBV5-1; CDR3: ASSLAGISYNEQF
size: -; V: TRBV7-9; CDR3: ASSSNGGRANTGELF
size: once; V: TRBV24-1; CDR3: ATSMRTSSQETQY
size: -; V: TRBV3-1/TRBV3-2; CDR3: ASSQDPGEPYGYT
size: -; V: TRBV19; CDR3: ASSPMGQLYTQY
size: -; V: TRBV7-9; CDR3: ASSLAYQDRLAPDTQY
size: few; V: TRBV3-1/TRBV3-2; CDR3: ASSWERGRDSPLH
size: -; V: TRBV9; CDR3: ASSAPGTSGSVGTQY
size: -; V: TRBV24-1; CDR3: ATSEQDTNYGYT
size: -; V: TRBV9; CDR3: ASSAGLAEYNEQF
size: -; V: TRBV6-5; CDR3: ASWAEQGPRTEAF
size: -; V: TRBV3-1/TRBV3-2; CDR3: ASSQLAGTGSEQY
size: -; V: TRBV10-3; CDR3: AISESRTGGGYT
size: -; V: TRBV3-1/TRBV3-2; CDR3: ASSQTGLGNTIY
size: -; V: TRBV9; CDR3: ASSLGGQGQNYGYT
size: -; V: TRBV5-1; CDR3: ASSFGVRRGSQETQY
size: -; V: TRBV15; CDR3: ATSPRDRGRNTEAF
size: -; V: TRBV7-9; CDR3: ASSLTGGQAANEQF
size: -; V: TRBV5-4; CDR3: ASSSFGTGNYGYT
size: -; V: TRBV18; CDR3: ASSPTGKPREQY
size: few; V: TRBV25-1; CDR3: ASSWGVEAF
size: -; V: TRBV24-1; CDR3: ATSDGTGVRETQY
size: -; V: TRBV19; CDR3: ASSITGESNQPQH
size: -; V: TRBV7-9; CDR3: ASSSTGWPVNQPQH
size: -; V: TRBV28; CDR3: ASSSINRIGSTDTQY
size: -; V: TRBV4-2; CDR3: ASSREAEKLF
size: -; V: TRBV4-3; CDR3: ASSQDLTGYGNTIY
size: once; V: TRBV18; CDR3: ASSQGQGEFGEQY
size: few; V: TRBV12-3/TRBV12-4; CDR3: ASNLIGARGYT
size: few; V: TRBV5-5; CDR3: ASSLSGAYSNQPQH
size: -; V: TRBV14; CDR3: ASSQSRTDTQY
size: -; V: TRBV5-5; CDR3: ASSLTPGTGRTGELF